What follows describes a single T cell receptor beta chain. CDR3 length: 14 amino acids. The V gene's germline CDR1 is SNHLY and CDR2 FYNNEI. After removal of 5 bases from V and 7 bases from J, the junction contained 5 bases not matched to a gene. The data originate from a study of blood T cell repertoires in COVID-19. For the study at large: The United States, Italy and Spain provided the acute and convalescent COVID-19 samples. PBMCs, B-cell-depleted T cells, or T cells provided the cDNA or gDNA that made up the material.

Profiling relied on immunoSEQ multiplex PCR, and the TCRdb table lists in-frame clones only, not all of them. The repertoire consists of around 57,000 clones, with 75% to 90% occurring once and the leading ten covering approximately 3.5%. This sequence was found in a human donor in a cohort sampled during active COVID-19. Sequenced input: peripheral blood. The J gene is TRBJ1-4, the V gene TRBV2; 9 bases fit TRBD1. The CDR3 DNA sequence: TGTGCCAGCAGTTACAGGGGGCTCGGTGAAAAACTGTTTTTT. Amino acids: CASSYRGLGEKLFF.